This T cell receptor (beta chain) is drawn from a study of T cell responses to AZD1222 COVID-19 vaccine. The wider study: Investigators merged groups given second doses at roughly 4 or roughly 12 weeks.

This clone was seen just once. The antigen remains undetermined. Trimming took 2 bases from V and 3 from J, leaving 19 bases between them. This CDR3 region has 18 residues. The germline V gene has CDR1 LGHNA and CDR2 YNFKEQ. Sequencing used immunoSEQ multiplex PCR; TCRdb keeps in-frame clones, though not all of them. The profile shows some 150,000 clones, 85% to 95% of them singletons. Study results and caveats: Of the AZD1222 recipients, only 6 or 7 were seropositive at baseline. Possibly, clonal diversity was underestimated; donors were largely white British and included more females. Regions left unmutated in variants are reportedly the target of nearly half of spike-specific TCRs.

The receptor comes from an adult in good health. The source material was peripheral blood, sampled on day 0 of AZD1222 vaccination. The V and J genes are TRBV4-2 and TRBJ2-2, with D perhaps matching TRBD2 (6 bases). The CDR3 nucleotides are TGTGCCAGCAGCCAACGGGGAGGTAGCGGAATACACACCGGGGAGCTGTTTTTT. Translating it yields CASSQRGGSGIHTGELFF.